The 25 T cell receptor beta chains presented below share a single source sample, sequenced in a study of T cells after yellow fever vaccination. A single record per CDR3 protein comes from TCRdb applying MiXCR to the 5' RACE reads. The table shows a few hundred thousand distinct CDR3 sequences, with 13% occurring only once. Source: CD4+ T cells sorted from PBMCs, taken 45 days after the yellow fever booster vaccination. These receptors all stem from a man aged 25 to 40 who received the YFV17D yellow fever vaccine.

This chain's CDR3 is CSVGGTGEETQYF. CDR3 DNA sequence: TGCAGCGTGGGGGGGACAGGGGAAGAGACCCAGTACTTC. V and J are TRBV29-1 and TRBJ2-5; TRBD1 matches at 10 bases. J was trimmed by 3 bases and V by 6 bases; bases with no gene match: 4. Germline V lookup: CDR1 SQVTM, CDR2 ANQGSEA. The CDR3 is 13 residues long.

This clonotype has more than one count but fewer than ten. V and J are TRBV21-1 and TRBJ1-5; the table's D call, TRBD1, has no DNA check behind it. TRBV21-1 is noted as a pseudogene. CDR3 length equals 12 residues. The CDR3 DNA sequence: TGTGCCAGCTCCGCCCTTAATCAGCCCCAGCATTTT. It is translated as CASSALNQPQHF.

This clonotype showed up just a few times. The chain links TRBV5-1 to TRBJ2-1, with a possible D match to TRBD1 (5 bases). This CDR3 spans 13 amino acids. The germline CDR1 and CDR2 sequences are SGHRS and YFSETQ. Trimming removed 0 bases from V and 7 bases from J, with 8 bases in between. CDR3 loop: CASSLGQINEQFF. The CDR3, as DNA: TGCGCCAGCAGCTTGGGACAGATAAATGAGCAGTTCTTC.

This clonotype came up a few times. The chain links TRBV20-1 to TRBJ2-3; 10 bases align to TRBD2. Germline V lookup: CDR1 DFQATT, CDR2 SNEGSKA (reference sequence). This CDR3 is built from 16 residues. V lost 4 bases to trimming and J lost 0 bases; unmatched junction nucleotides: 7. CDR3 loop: CSAIIPSGRSTDTQYF. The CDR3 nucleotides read TGCAGTGCTATAATCCCTAGCGGGAGAAGCACAGATACGCAGTATTTT.

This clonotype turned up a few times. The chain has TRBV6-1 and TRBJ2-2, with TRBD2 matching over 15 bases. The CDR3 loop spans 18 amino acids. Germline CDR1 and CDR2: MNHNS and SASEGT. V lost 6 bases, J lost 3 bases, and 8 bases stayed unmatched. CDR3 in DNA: TGTGCCAGCAGCGGACTAGCGGGAGGGATTGGACACACCGGGGAGCTGTTTTTT. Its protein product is CASSGLAGGIGHTGELFF.

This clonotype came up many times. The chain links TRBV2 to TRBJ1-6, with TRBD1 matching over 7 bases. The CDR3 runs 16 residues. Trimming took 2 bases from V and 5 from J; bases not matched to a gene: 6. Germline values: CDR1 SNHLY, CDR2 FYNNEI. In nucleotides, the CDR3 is TGTGCCAGCAGTGAATCACCGACAGGGAATAATTCACCCCTCCACTTT. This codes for CASSESPTGNNSPLHF. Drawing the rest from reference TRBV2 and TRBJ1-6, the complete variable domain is EPEVTQTPSHQVTQMGQEVILRCVPISNHLYFYWYRQILGQKVEFLVSFYNNEISEKSEIFDDQFSVERPDGSNFTLKIRSTKLEDSAMYFCASSESPTGNNSPLHFGNGTRLTVT.

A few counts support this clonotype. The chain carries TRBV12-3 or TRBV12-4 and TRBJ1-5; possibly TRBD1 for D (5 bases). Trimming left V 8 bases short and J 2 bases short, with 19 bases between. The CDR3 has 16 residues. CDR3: CASRPGGSLGNQPQHF. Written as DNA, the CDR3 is TGTGCCAGCCGCCCGGGGGGGTCTTTGGGCAATCAGCCCCAGCATTTT.

The CDR3 is CASRSRGLRTDTQYF. The DNA for the CDR3 is TGCGCCAGCAGATCAAGGGGGCTCCGCACAGATACGCAGTATTTT. This rearrangement joins TRBV5-1 to TRBJ2-3; 7 bases agree with TRBD1. The CDR3 has 15 amino acids. The V and J ends lost 5 bases and 1 base, in that order; junction bases with no gene match: 7. In germline, CDR1 is SGHRS, CDR2 YFSETQ.

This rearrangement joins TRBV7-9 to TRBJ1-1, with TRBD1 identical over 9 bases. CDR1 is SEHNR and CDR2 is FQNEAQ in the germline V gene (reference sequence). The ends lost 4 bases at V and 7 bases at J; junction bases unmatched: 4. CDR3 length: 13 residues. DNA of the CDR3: TGTGCCAGCAGCTACAGACAGGGGGTTGAAGCTTTCTTT. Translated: CASSYRQGVEAFF.

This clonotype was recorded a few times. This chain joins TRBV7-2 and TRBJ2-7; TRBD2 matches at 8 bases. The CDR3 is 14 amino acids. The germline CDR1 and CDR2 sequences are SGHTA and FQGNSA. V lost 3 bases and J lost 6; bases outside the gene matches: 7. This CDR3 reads CASSFKREHGEQYF. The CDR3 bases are TGTGCCAGCAGCTTCAAGCGGGAGCATGGCGAGCAGTACTTC.

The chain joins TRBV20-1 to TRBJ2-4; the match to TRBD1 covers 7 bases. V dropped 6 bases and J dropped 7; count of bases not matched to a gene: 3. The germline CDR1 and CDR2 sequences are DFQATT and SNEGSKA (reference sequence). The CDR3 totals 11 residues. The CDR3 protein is CSAMGQNIQYF. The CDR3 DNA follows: TGCAGTGCAATGGGACAGAACATTCAGTACTTC.

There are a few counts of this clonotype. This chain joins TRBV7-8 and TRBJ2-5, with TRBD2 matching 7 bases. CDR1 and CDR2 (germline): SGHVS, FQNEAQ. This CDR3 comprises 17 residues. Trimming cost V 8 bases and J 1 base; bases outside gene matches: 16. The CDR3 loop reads CASFIGVRGSRQETQYF. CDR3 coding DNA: TGTGCCAGCTTCATAGGGGTGCGGGGGAGTCGCCAAGAGACCCAGTACTTC.

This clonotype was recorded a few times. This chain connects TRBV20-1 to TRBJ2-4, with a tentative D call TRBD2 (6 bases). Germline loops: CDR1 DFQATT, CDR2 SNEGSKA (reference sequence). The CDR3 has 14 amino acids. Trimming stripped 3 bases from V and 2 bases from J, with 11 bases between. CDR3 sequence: CSASLGGTKNIQYF. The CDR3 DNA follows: TGCAGTGCTAGCCTCGGCGGGACCAAAAACATTCAGTACTTC.

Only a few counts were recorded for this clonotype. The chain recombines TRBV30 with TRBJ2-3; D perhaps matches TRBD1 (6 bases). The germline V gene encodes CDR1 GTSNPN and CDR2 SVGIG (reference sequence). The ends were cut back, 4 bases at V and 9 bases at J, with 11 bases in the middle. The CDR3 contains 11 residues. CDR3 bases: TGTGCCTGGACCCACAGGGCCACGCAGTATTTT. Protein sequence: CAWTHRATQYF.

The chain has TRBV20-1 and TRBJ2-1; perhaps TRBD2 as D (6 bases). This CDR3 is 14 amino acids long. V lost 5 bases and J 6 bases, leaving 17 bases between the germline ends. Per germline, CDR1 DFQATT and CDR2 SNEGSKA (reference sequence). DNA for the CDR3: TGCAGTGCTGGCCCGAGACTAGTAAGCAATGAGCAGTTCTTC. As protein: CSAGPRLVSNEQFF.

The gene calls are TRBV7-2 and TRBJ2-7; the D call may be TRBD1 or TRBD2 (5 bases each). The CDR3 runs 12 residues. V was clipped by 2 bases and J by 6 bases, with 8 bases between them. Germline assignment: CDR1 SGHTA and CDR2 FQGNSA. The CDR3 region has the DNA TGTGCCAGCAGCTTACTGGGACCCGAGCAGTACTTC. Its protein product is CASSLLGPEQYF.

Written as DNA, the CDR3 is TGCGCCAGCAGCCAAGCCCGCCTGACTGGGGCCAACGTCCTGACTTTC. It encodes CASSQARLTGANVLTF. The rearrangement links TRBV4-3 to TRBJ2-6; D ambiguous. Per the germline V gene, CDR1 is LGHNA and CDR2 is YSLEER. This CDR3 is built from 16 residues. V lost 1 base, J lost 2 bases, and 9 bases lay in between.

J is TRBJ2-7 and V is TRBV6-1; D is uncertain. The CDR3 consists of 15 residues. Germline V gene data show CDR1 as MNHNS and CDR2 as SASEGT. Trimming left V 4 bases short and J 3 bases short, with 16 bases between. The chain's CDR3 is CASSGQPVSNYEQYF. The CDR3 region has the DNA TGTGCCAGCAGTGGCCAGCCAGTTTCTAACTACGAGCAGTACTTC.

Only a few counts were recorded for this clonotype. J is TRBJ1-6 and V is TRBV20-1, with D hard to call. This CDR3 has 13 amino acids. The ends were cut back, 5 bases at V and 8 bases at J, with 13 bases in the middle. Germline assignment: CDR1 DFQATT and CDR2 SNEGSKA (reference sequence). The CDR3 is CSAATERDSPLHF. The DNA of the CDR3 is TGCAGTGCTGCGACGGAGAGAGATTCACCCCTCCACTTT.

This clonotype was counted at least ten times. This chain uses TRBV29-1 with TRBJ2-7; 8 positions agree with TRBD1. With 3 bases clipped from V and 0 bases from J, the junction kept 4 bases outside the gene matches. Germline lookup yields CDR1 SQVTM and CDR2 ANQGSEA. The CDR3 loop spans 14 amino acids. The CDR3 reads CSVEMTGVSYEQYF. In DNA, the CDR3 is TGCAGCGTTGAGATGACAGGGGTCTCCTACGAGCAGTACTTC.

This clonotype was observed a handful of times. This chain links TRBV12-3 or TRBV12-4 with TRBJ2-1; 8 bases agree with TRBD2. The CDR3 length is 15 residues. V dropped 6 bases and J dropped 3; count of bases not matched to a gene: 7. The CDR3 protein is CASSHGSGNYNEQFF. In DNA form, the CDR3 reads TGTGCCAGCAGCCATGGTAGCGGGAACTACAATGAGCAGTTCTTC.

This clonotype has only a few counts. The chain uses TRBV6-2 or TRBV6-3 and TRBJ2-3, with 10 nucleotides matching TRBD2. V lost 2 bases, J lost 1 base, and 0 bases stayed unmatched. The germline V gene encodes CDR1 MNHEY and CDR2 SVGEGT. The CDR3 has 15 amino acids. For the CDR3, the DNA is TGTGCCAGCAGTTACGGGACTAGCGGCACAGATACGCAGTATTTT. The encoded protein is CASSYGTSGTDTQYF.

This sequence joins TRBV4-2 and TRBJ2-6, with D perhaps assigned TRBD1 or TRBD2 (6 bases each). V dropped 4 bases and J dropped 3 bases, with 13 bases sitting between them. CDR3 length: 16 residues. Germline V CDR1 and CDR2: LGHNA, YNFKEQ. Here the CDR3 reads CASSPEGHGGANVLTF. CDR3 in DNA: TGTGCCAGCAGCCCGGAGGGACATGGTGGGGCCAACGTCCTGACTTTC.

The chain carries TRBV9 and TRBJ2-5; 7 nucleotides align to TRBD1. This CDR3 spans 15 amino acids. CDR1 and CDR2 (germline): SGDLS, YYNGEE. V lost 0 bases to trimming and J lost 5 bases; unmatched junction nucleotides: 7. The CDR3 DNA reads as TGTGCCAGCAGCGTAGAGACAGGGATGCTGGAGACCCAGTACTTC. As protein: CASSVETGMLETQYF. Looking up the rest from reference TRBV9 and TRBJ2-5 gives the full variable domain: DSGVTQTPKHLITATGQRVTLRCSPRSGDLSVYWYQQSLDQGLQFLIQYYNGEERAKGNILERFSAQQFPDLHSELNLSSLELGDSALYFCASSVETGMLETQYFGPGTRLLVL.

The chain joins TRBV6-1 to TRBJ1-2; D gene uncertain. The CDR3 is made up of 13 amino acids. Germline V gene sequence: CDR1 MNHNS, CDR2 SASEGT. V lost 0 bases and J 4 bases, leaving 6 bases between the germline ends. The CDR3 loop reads CASSEAGSYGYTF. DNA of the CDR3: TGTGCCAGCAGTGAAGCCGGGAGCTATGGCTACACCTTC.